Reported below is one T cell receptor (beta chain). The antigen is undetermined. The sample originates from a study of T-cell memory formation after mild COVID-19. Looking at the study overall: TCR clusters mostly belonged to single donors. Overall study results and limits: Pre-infection memory already had some responding clones, implying cross-reactive memory joined.

Trimming left V 4 bases short and J 4 bases short, with 19 bases between. The CDR3 sequence is 16 residues long. The germline V gene has CDR1 SGHDT and CDR2 YYEEEE. TCRdb processed the 5' RACE reads anew with MiXCR; each CDR3 protein has one entry. The sample carries under 250,000 distinct CDR3 sequences, 15% recorded once. The chain joins TRBV5-6 to TRBJ2-3, with a tentative D call TRBD2 (5 bases). What was sequenced was PBMCs or a T cell subset sorted from them (not recorded which). The clonotype originates from an adult woman who had mild COVID-19 (a few samples of this study predate the infection). Cell type and time point are not known. The CDR3 loop reads CASSAVLGRSSDTQYF. The CDR3, as DNA: TGTGCCAGCAGCGCGGTACTAGGACGTTCATCAGATACGCAGTATTTT.